These T cell receptor beta chains were read from a single sample in a study of blood T cells in healthy people across ages. MiXCR, run by TCRdb on the 5' RACE reads, gives a single entry per CDR3 protein. Of about 1.4 million distinct CDR3 sequences in the sample, approximately 59% were seen once. The sample was blood. These receptors were obtained from a young man in good health. Both conserved end residues are part of each CDR3. A D gene is named only where the DNA matches it firmly. Size values are once, few and many counts, or a class for expanded clones, and some rows have none.

d_call,v_call,clone_size,j_call,cdr3_nt,cdr3_aa
TRBD1,TRBV4-2,.,TRBJ1-6,TGTGCCAGCAGCCAAGACGTCCCGGGACAGGGGAGCTCCTATAATTCACCCCTCCACTTT,CASSQDVPGQGSSYNSPLHF
.,TRBV20-1,.,TRBJ2-7,TGCAGTGCTAGAGATCGCGGGGTTTCCTACGAGCAGTACTTC,CSARDRGVSYEQYF
.,TRBV20-1,.,TRBJ2-7,TGCAGTGCTCCACAGGTCCTCTCCTACGAGCAGTACTTC,CSAPQVLSYEQYF
.,TRBV28,.,TRBJ1-2,TGTGCCAGCACTTCGCGGGAGGGGCAGGGGATCCATGGCTACACCTTC,CASTSREGQGIHGYTF
.,TRBV7-2,.,TRBJ2-7,TGTGCCAGCAAATTTATCGTGGCGGGAATCTCCTACGAGCAGTACTTC,CASKFIVAGISYEQYF
TRBD2,TRBV12-3/TRBV12-4,.,TRBJ2-3,TGTGCCAGCAGTTCCCCGGGACTAGCGGGAGGAGACCGAATCACAGATACGCAGTATTTT,CASSSPGLAGGDRITDTQYF
TRBD1,TRBV7-6,.,TRBJ1-3,TGTGCCAGCAGCGGATACAGGGGAGGGATCTCTGGAAACACCATATATTTT,CASSGYRGGISGNTIYF
.,TRBV25-1,.,TRBJ1-6,TGTGCCAGCAGTGACAAAGGGACTGCCGTAAATCCACCCCTCCACTTT,CASSDKGTAVNPPLHF
.,TRBV11-2,.,TRBJ2-2,TGTGCCAGCAGCCGGACCCAGCGTGTCGGGGAGCTGTTTTTT,CASSRTQRVGELFF
.,TRBV4-3,.,TRBJ2-7,TGCGCCAGCAGCCAAGCGGCGCGGGGCGGCGAGCAGTACTTC,CASSQAARGGEQYF
.,TRBV6-5,.,TRBJ2-3,TGTGCCAGCAGTTACTCTTGGGGGGCCGGGGGTAGCACAGATACGCAGTATTTT,CASSYSWGAGGSTDTQYF
.,TRBV6-6,.,TRBJ1-2,TGTGCCAGCAGCCAAGACAGATTCAACTATGGCTACACCTTC,CASSQDRFNYGYTF
TRBD1,TRBV7-8,.,TRBJ2-5,TGTGCCAGCAGCCCTCAGACAGGGTTCCAAGAGACCCAGTACTTC,CASSPQTGFQETQYF
.,TRBV7-2,.,TRBJ2-1,TGTGCCAGCAGGTCTGGGATCAATGAGCAGTTCTTC,CASRSGINEQFF
.,TRBV10-3,.,TRBJ1-4,TGTGCCATCAGTGGCTCCCGGGGCAAGAATGAAAAACTGTTTTTT,CAISGSRGKNEKLFF
.,TRBV4-1,.,TRBJ2-3,TGCGCCAGCAGCCAAGAAGAGGGAAGCACAGATACGCAGTATTTT,CASSQEEGSTDTQYF
.,TRBV10-2,few,TRBJ2-1,TGCGCCAGCAGTGACCAGGGGAGCAGATACAATGAGCAGTTCTTC,CASSDQGSRYNEQFF
.,TRBV20-1,.,TRBJ1-1,TGCAGTGCCCCGGGGGGTGAATTGGGGTACACTGAAGCTTTCTTT,CSAPGGELGYTEAFF
TRBD1,TRBV29-1,.,TRBJ2-2,TGCAGCGTGGACAGGGAAGGGGAGCTGTTTTTT,CSVDREGELFF
.,TRBV21-1,.,TRBJ1-2,TGTGCCAGCAGCAAAGGAGGGGCTAACTATGGCTACACCTTC,CASSKGGANYGYTF
TRBD2,TRBV7-2,many,TRBJ2-3,TGTGCCAGCAGCTTAATGGGTAGCGGGAGCGGCGCAGATACGCAGTATTTT,CASSLMGSGSGADTQYF
.,TRBV11-2,once,TRBJ2-3,TGTGCCAGCAGCTTAGATCGGTGGGAGGAACCGGTTGATACGCAGTATTTT,CASSLDRWEEPVDTQYF
.,TRBV29-1,.,TRBJ2-4,TGCAGCGTTGATGCAGGGACGGGGAACATTCAGTACTTC,CSVDAGTGNIQYF
.,TRBV6-5,.,TRBJ2-2,TGTGCCAGCAGTGCAGGGGTTGTGAGCACCGGGGAGCTGTTTTTT,CASSAGVVSTGELFF
TRBD1,TRBV28,.,TRBJ2-5,TGTGCCAGCACTCTAAAGGTGACAGGGGGCTTGGAGGAGACCCAGTACTTC,CASTLKVTGGLEETQYF
TRBD2,TRBV15,.,TRBJ2-7,TGTGCCACCAGCTGGCGGGGGTCCTACGAGCAGTACTTC,CATSWRGSYEQYF
.,TRBV6-1,once,TRBJ2-7,TGTGCCAGCAGTGACCTCCGGACAGTCCGAAAGTACGAGCAGTACTTC,CASSDLRTVRKYEQYF
.,TRBV3-1,.,TRBJ2-5,TGTGCCAGCAGCCAGTATAGGGCGGGCCCACAAGAGACCCAGTACTTC,CASSQYRAGPQETQYF
.,TRBV19,.,TRBJ1-1,TGTGCCAGTAGTATCGGACAGACCGAAGCTTTCTTT,CASSIGQTEAFF
.,TRBV4-1,.,TRBJ2-1,TGCGCCAGCAGCCAAGTACAGGGATATTCTATCTCCTACAATGAGCAGTTCTTC,CASSQVQGYSISYNEQFF
.,TRBV29-1,few,TRBJ2-5,TGCAGCGGGCGGGACAGCCAAGAGACCCAGTACTTC,CSGRDSQETQYF
.,TRBV7-2,once,TRBJ2-2,TGTGCCAGCAGCTTAGAAGTGCACACCGGGGAGCTGTTTTTT,CASSLEVHTGELFF
.,TRBV20-1,.,TRBJ1-1,TGCAGTGCTAGATGGGCGGATTACACTGAAGCTTTCTTT,CSARWADYTEAFF
TRBD2,TRBV29-1,few,TRBJ2-1,TGCAGCGTTGAAGTAGCGGGGGGTGACAATGAGCAGTTCTTC,CSVEVAGGDNEQFF
TRBD1,TRBV4-2,.,TRBJ1-2,TGTGCCAGCAGCCAAGATCGCAGCGGGAAGGGGGCGAACTATGGCTACACCTTC,CASSQDRSGKGANYGYTF
.,TRBV23-1,.,TRBJ1-2,TGCGCCAGCGATGCGCCCGGCGAGGGGAACTATGGCTACACCTTC,CASDAPGEGNYGYTF
.,TRBV7-6,.,TRBJ1-5,TGTGCCAGCAGCGCCGAACCCGTTCGAGGTCAGCCCCAGCATTTT,CASSAEPVRGQPQHF
.,TRBV4-2,.,TRBJ2-1,TGTGCCAGCAGCCAAGATCATGTGGGGGACTCCTACAATGAGCAGTTCTTC,CASSQDHVGDSYNEQFF
TRBD1,TRBV7-2,.,TRBJ2-3,TGTGCCAGCAGCTGGACAGGACGCTTTTCGGATACGCAGTATTTT,CASSWTGRFSDTQYF
.,TRBV4-3,.,TRBJ2-7,TGCGCCAGCAGCCAAGATAGTGGGACTTTCAGTTACGAGCAGTACTTC,CASSQDSGTFSYEQYF
TRBD2,TRBV20-1,.,TRBJ2-7,TGCAGTGCTAGCATCCGGGGACTAGAGTACAATGAGCAGTACTTC,CSASIRGLEYNEQYF
.,TRBV5-1,.,TRBJ1-1,TGCGCCAGCAGCTTGGTTGGAAATCCCTCCAACACTGAAGCTTTCTTT,CASSLVGNPSNTEAFF
TRBD1,TRBV29-1,few,TRBJ2-7,TGCAGCTTCATCGGACAGGGGGCTGGGTACGAGCAGTACTTC,CSFIGQGAGYEQYF
.,TRBV4-3,few,TRBJ2-7,TGCGCCAGCAGCCAAGGATACAGGGCGACGGGTGAGCAGTACTTC,CASSQGYRATGEQYF
.,TRBV2,.,TRBJ1-1,TGTGCCAGCATCAAATTGGGGGACAAGGCCCGGGCTGCTGAAGCTTTCTTT,CASIKLGDKARAAEAFF
.,TRBV5-1,.,TRBJ1-1,TGCGCCAGCAGCTTGGCAGGGGCCGCGAACACTGAAGCTTTCTTT,CASSLAGAANTEAFF
.,TRBV15,few,TRBJ2-7,TGTGCCACCAGCAGAGAGAGGACTGTCTCCTACGAGCAGTACTTC,CATSRERTVSYEQYF
TRBD1,TRBV28,.,TRBJ2-7,TGTGCCAGCAGACCTACAGGGGTCGGCAGGGGCTACGAGCAGTACTTC,CASRPTGVGRGYEQYF
.,TRBV1,.,TRBJ2-5,TGCACCAGCAGCGAGCAGGGGGAAGAGACCCAGTACTTC,CTSSEQGEETQYF
TRBD1,TRBV11-2,few,TRBJ1-2,TGTGCCAGCAGCTCGACAGGGGTTAACTATGGCTACACCTTC,CASSSTGVNYGYTF
TRBD2,TRBV27,once,TRBJ2-3,TGTGCCAGCAGTTACTGGGCGGGAGGATCCACAGATACGCAGTATTTT,CASSYWAGGSTDTQYF
.,TRBV30,few,TRBJ1-6,TGTGCCTGCCTTACGAGCAAGGCCCATAGTTCACCCCTCCACTTT,CACLTSKAHSSPLHF